Listed below are T cell receptor beta chains from one sample, sequenced in a study of T cell responses to AZD1222 COVID-19 vaccine. The table came from immunoSEQ multiplex PCR; TCRdb's copy has only in-frame clones and leaves some out. The sample yields around 66,000 clones, more than 75% seen once. The starting material was peripheral blood, obtained 28 days after the second dose of the MenACWY control vaccine. Receptors were obtained from an adult who received the MenACWY meningococcal vaccine as a control. CDR3s include the opening cysteine and the closing phenylalanine or tryptophan. A D gene is named only where the DNA matches it firmly. Clone size is shown for a subset of rows, as once, few, many or a class of expanded clone.

size	D	V	J	CDR3	DNA
.	TRBD1	TRBV20-1	TRBJ1-1	CSAWGQQAFF	TGCAGTGCTTGGGGACAGCAAGCTTTCTTT
.	.	TRBV6-6	TRBJ2-7	CASSSLDHEQYF	TGTGCCAGCAGTTCTCTTGATCACGAGCAGTACTTC
.	.	TRBV2	TRBJ1-5	CASSEAKGRFSNQPQHF	TGTGCCAGCAGTGAAGCGAAGGGTAGGTTTAGCAATCAGCCCCAGCATTTT
.	TRBD1	TRBV7-3	TRBJ1-2	CASSPDRGRPYTF	TGTGCCAGCAGCCCGGACAGGGGGCGGCCCTACACCTTC
.	.	TRBV19	TRBJ2-4	CASSLESRGGQNIQYF	TGTGCCAGTAGTCTCGAAAGCAGGGGCGGGCAAAACATTCAGTACTTC
.	.	TRBV7-3	TRBJ2-7	CASSYTNGAEQYF	TGTGCCAGCAGCTATACGAACGGGGCCGAGCAGTACTTC
.	.	TRBV30	TRBJ2-1	CAWSVASRAYNEQFF	TGTGCCTGGAGTGTAGCTTCTCGGGCCTACAATGAGCAGTTCTTC
.	TRBD1	TRBV7-6	TRBJ2-1	CASSPAGIRDRTYNEQFF	TGTGCCAGCAGCCCGGCGGGTATCCGGGACAGGACCTACAATGAGCAGTTCTTC
.	.	TRBV11-2	TRBJ2-3	CASSSHSIPTDTQYF	TGTGCCAGCAGCTCCCACTCAATCCCCACAGATACGCAGTATTTT
.	.	TRBV3-1/TRBV3-2	TRBJ1-2	CASSPGAGVNYGYTF	TGTGCCAGCAGCCCCGGGGCAGGGGTTAACTATGGCTACACCTTC
.	.	TRBV7-2	TRBJ1-5	CASSLPLLPNQPQHF	TGTGCCAGCAGCTTACCCCTCCTGCCTAATCAGCCCCAGCATTTT
.	.	TRBV5-5	TRBJ1-1	CASSLSPPWPEAFF	TGTGCCAGCAGCCTATCCCCCCCGTGGCCTGAAGCTTTCTTT
.	.	TRBV5-6	TRBJ1-1	CASSRLPGANTEAFF	TGTGCCAGCAGCCGTCTGCCGGGGGCGAACACTGAAGCTTTCTTT
.	.	TRBV6-5	TRBJ2-5	CASSYSEGVETQYF	TGTGCCAGCAGTTACTCGGAGGGGGTCGAGACCCAGTACTTC
.	TRBD1	TRBV3-1/TRBV3-2	TRBJ2-7	CASSQGEGGIYEQYF	TGTGCCAGCAGCCAAGGGGAAGGGGGCATATACGAGCAGTACTTC
.	TRBD1	TRBV27	TRBJ2-7	CASSSPGQGTYEQYF	TGTGCCAGCAGTTCCCCGGGACAGGGGACGTACGAGCAGTACTTC
.	TRBD2	TRBV5-5	TRBJ2-7	CASSPWEGYEQYF	TGTGCCAGCAGCCCCTGGGAGGGGTACGAGCAGTACTTC
.	TRBD1	TRBV7-2	TRBJ2-7	CASSLVRGRKNDYEQYF	TGTGCCAGCAGCTTAGTTAGGGGGCGCAAAAACGACTACGAGCAGTACTTC
.	.	TRBV4-3	TRBJ2-1	CASSLRSGEQFF	TGCGCCAGCAGCCTCCGGTCGGGTGAGCAGTTCTTC
.	TRBD1	TRBV6-6	TRBJ2-4	CASSYSRQGWDIQYF	TGTGCCAGCAGTTACTCACGACAGGGGTGGGACATTCAGTACTTC
.	.	TRBV4-1	TRBJ2-7	CASSPSPGRRYEQYF	TGCGCCAGCAGCCCCTCACCCGGTCGCCGCTACGAGCAGTACTTC
.	TRBD2	TRBV30	TRBJ2-1	CAWTSGRSGHEQFF	TGTGCCTGGACTAGCGGGAGGAGTGGTCATGAGCAGTTCTTC
.	.	TRBV4-1	TRBJ2-3	CASSLGLSRDTQYF	TGCGCCAGCAGCCTGGGACTTAGTCGGGATACGCAGTATTTT
.	.	TRBV1	TRBJ2-4	CTSSQVWGSKNIQYF	TGCACCAGCAGCCAAGTGTGGGGTTCCAAAAACATTCAGTACTTC
.	TRBD1	TRBV5-1	TRBJ2-7	CASSTSGTGYEQYF	TGCGCCAGCAGCACATCCGGGACAGGCTACGAGCAGTACTTC
.	.	TRBV5-1	TRBJ1-5	CASSDGQPSTTQHF	TGCGCCAGCAGCGACGGACAGCCGAGTACGACCCAGCATTTT
.	.	TRBV13	TRBJ2-2	CASSPLGERDTGELFF	TGTGCCAGCAGCCCTCTCGGGGAGAGGGACACCGGGGAGCTGTTTTTT
.	TRBD1	TRBV28	TRBJ1-2	CASSLLQGTYGYTF	TGTGCCAGCAGTTTATTACAGGGGACCTATGGCTACACCTTC
.	TRBD1	TRBV5-1	TRBJ1-2	CASSWDRLDYGYTF	TGCGCCAGCAGCTGGGACAGGCTCGACTATGGCTACACCTTC
.	.	TRBV29-1	TRBJ2-7	CSVWGFGEQYF	TGCAGCGTTTGGGGGTTTGGCGAGCAGTACTTC
.	.	TRBV5-1	TRBJ1-3	CASSLAGGNTIYF	TGCGCCAGCAGCTTGGCCGGTGGAAACACCATATATTTT
few	.	TRBV9	TRBJ2-7	CASSVTGASYEQYF	TGTGCCAGCAGCGTAACCGGGGCAAGCTACGAGCAGTACTTC
.	TRBD1	TRBV28	TRBJ2-7	CASRSTGGSYEQYF	TGTGCCAGCAGATCGACAGGGGGCTCCTACGAGCAGTACTTC
.	TRBD1	TRBV19	TRBJ1-5	CASSISRGNQPQHF	TGTGCCAGTAGTATCAGCAGGGGGAATCAGCCCCAGCATTTT
.	.	TRBV3-1/TRBV3-2	TRBJ2-2	CASSQAYRGELFF	TGTGCCAGCAGCCAAGCATATCGGGGGGAGCTGTTTTTT
.	.	TRBV7-6	TRBJ1-1	CASSSMGDTEAFF	TGTGCCAGCAGCTCCATGGGGGACACTGAAGCTTTCTTT
once	.	TRBV7-9	TRBJ2-1	CASSLRGNEQFF	TGTGCCAGCAGCTTACGGGGGAATGAGCAGTTCTTC
.	TRBD1	TRBV30	TRBJ1-1	CAWSQGAATLNTEAFF	TGTGCCTGGAGTCAGGGGGCTGCCACCTTGAACACTGAAGCTTTCTTT
.	.	TRBV24-1	TRBJ1-2	CATRDTTNYGYTF	TGTGCCACCCGAGACACAACTAACTATGGCTACACCTTC
.	.	TRBV11-2	TRBJ1-2	CASSWGLPYGYTF	TGTGCCAGCAGCTGGGGACTCCCCTATGGCTACACCTTC
few	TRBD1	TRBV27	TRBJ2-1	CASRYDYRGRGNEQFF	TGTGCCAGCAGATACGATTACAGGGGGCGGGGGAATGAGCAGTTCTTC
.	.	TRBV12-2	TRBJ1-5	CASRLVLRSNQPQHF	TGTGCAAGTCGCTTAGTCCTGCGTTCGAATCAGCCCCAGCATTTT
.	.	TRBV6-1	TRBJ1-2	CASSEEGRDDGYGYTF	TGTGCCAGCAGTGAAGAAGGCAGGGATGATGGCTATGGCTACACCTTC
.	.	TRBV3-1/TRBV3-2	TRBJ1-4	CASSQTGRTNEKLFF	TGTGCCAGCAGCCAGACGGGGCGGACTAATGAAAAACTGTTTTTT
.	TRBD1	TRBV6-2/TRBV6-3	TRBJ2-7	CASSTGTAESQYF	TGTGCCAGCAGTACCGGGACAGCGGAGTCGCAGTACTTC
.	.	TRBV6-2/TRBV6-3	TRBJ2-7	CASSYVWRGYEQYF	TGTGCCAGCAGTTATGTCTGGAGGGGCTACGAGCAGTACTTC
.	.	TRBV18	TRBJ2-7	CASSPGATYEQYF	TGTGCCAGCTCACCAGGGGCGACCTACGAGCAGTACTTC
once	.	TRBV27	TRBJ1-1	CASSLQGPDTEAFF	TGTGCCAGCAGTTTACAGGGTCCCGACACTGAAGCTTTCTTT